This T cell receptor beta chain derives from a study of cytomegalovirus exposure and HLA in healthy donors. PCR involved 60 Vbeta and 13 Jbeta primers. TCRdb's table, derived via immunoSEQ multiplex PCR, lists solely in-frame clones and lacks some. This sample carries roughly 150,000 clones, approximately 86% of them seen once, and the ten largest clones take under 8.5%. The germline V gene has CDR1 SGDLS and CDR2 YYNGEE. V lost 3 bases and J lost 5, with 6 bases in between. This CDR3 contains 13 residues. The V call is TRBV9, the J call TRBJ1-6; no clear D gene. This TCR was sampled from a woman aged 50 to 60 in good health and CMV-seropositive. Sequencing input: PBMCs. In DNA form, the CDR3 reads TGTGCCAGCAGCGAAACAGATAATTCACCCCTCCACTTT. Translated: CASSETDNSPLHF.